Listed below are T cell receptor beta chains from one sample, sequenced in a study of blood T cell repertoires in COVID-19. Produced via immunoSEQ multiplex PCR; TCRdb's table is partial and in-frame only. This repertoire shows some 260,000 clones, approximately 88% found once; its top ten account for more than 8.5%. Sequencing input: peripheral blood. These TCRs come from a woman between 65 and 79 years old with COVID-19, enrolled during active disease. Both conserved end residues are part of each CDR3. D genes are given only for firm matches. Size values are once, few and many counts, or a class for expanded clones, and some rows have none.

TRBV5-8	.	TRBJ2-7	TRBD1	TGTGCCAGCAGCTTAAGGAGCAGGGGGCGCGAGCAGTACTTC	CASSLRSRGREQYF
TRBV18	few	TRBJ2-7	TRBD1	TGTGCCAGCTCTCCGGGACAGGGGGGCGAGCAGTACTTC	CASSPGQGGEQYF
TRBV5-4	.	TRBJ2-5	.	TGTGCCAGCAGCCTCTGGGCGGGAGAGACCCAGTACTTC	CASSLWAGETQYF
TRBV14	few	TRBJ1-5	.	TGTGCCAGCAGGGGAATCAGGGCCCAGCATTTT	CASRGIRAQHF
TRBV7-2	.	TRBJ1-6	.	TGTGCCAGCAGCTTAGTGACGGCGGTCTATAATTCACCCCTCCACTTT	CASSLVTAVYNSPLHF
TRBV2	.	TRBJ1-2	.	TGTGCCAGCATCCCAGGAGGTAACTATGGCTACACCTTC	CASIPGGNYGYTF
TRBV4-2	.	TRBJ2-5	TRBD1	TGTGCCAGCAGCCAAGATTTTGTCGGACAGGGGGACGAGACCCAGTACTTC	CASSQDFVGQGDETQYF
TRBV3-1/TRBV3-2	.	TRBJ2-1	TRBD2	TGTGCCAGCAGCCAAGTAATGGTAGCGGGAGGCCTTATGAATGAGCAGTTCTTC	CASSQVMVAGGLMNEQFF
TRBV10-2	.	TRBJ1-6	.	TGCGCCAGCAGGGGGGGCGGGGGAGGAAATTCACCCCTCCACTTT	CASRGGGGGNSPLHF
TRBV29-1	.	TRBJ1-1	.	TGCAGCGTTGAAGGACAGTTTGACACTGAAGCTTTCTTT	CSVEGQFDTEAFF
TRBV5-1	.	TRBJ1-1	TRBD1	TGCGCCAGCAGCGCCGACAGGGTAGGTGAAGCTTTCTTT	CASSADRVGEAFF
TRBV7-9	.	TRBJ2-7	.	TGTGCCAGCAGCCCAGGGGAGGGGAAGTCCTACGAGCAGTACTTC	CASSPGEGKSYEQYF
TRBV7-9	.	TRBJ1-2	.	TGTGCCAGCAGCGAGTCCGTAGACAGAATACGTAACTATGGCTACACCTTC	CASSESVDRIRNYGYTF
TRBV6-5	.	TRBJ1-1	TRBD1	TGTGCCAGCAGTCGGCAGGGGGCTCGAACTGAAGCTTTCTTT	CASSRQGARTEAFF
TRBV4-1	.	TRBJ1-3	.	TGCGCCAGCAGCCAAACCCCACCAACCTCAGCTGGAAACACCATATATTTT	CASSQTPPTSAGNTIYF
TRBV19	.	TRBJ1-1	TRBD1	TGTGCCAGTAGCCCGATTCAGGGGGCGCAAACTGAAGCTTTCTTT	CASSPIQGAQTEAFF
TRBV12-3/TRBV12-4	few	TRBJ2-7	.	TGTGCCAGCAGCCAAACAACCTACGAGCAGTACTTC	CASSQTTYEQYF
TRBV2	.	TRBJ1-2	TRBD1	TGTGCCAGCAGGGCCGGGACAGGGTCTTATGGCTACACCTTC	CASRAGTGSYGYTF
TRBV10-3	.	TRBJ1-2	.	TGTGCCATCAGTTTTGACAGCCCCTATGGCTACACCTTC	CAISFDSPYGYTF
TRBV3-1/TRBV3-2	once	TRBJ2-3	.	TGTGCCAGCAGCCCTTACCGGGGTGATGATACGCAGTATTTT	CASSPYRGDDTQYF
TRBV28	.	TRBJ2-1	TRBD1	TGTGCCAGCAGTTCTCCGGGACAGGGTTCCTACAATGAGCAGTTCTTC	CASSSPGQGSYNEQFF
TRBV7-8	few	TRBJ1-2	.	TGTGCCAGCAGCCCCCCAGGGTTGGGTAACTATGGCTACACCTTC	CASSPPGLGNYGYTF
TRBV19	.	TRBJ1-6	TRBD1	TGTGCCACCTCCGGGACAGGGGGATCACCCCTCCACTTT	CATSGTGGSPLHF
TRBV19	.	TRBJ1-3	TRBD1	TGTGCCAGTAGTAGACAGGGGGCGGCTGGAAACACCATATATTTT	CASSRQGAAGNTIYF
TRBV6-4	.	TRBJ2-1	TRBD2	TGTGCCAGCAGCCCCACTAGCGGGAGCTATGAGCAGTTCTTC	CASSPTSGSYEQFF
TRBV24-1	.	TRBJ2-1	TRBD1	TGTGCCACCAGTGACTCAGACAGGGTCGATGAGCAGTTCTTC	CATSDSDRVDEQFF
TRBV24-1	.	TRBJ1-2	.	TGTGCCACCAGTGATTCCAGGTTCTATGGCTACACCTTC	CATSDSRFYGYTF
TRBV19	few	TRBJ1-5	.	TGTGCCAGTAGCAGGGGTAGCGGCAATCAGCCCCAGCATTTT	CASSRGSGNQPQHF
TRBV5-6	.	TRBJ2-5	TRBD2	TGTGCCAGCAGCTTGGTTCCTAGCGGCCAAGAGACCCAGTACTTC	CASSLVPSGQETQYF